This TCR beta chain was profiled in a study of T cell responses to AZD1222 COVID-19 vaccine. Concerning this clone: Antigen unknown.

The CDR3 runs to 13 residues. The V and J ends lost 5 bases and 8 bases, in that order; junction bases with no gene match: 8. Whole-study results and caveats: The number of AZD1222 recipients seropositive at baseline was only 6 or 7. The reported proportion of spike-specific TCRs targeting unmutated variant regions was nearly half. Without day 14 samples, only post-peak T cell repertoires were studied. Donors in the cohort were predominantly white British and more often female, and clonal diversity was possibly underestimated.

Sequenced by immunoSEQ multiplex PCR; TCRdb stores in-frame clones only, minus some. The sample gives about 59,000 clones, more than 65% of which show up once; 15% to 20% is in the top ten. The sequencing used peripheral blood, collected on day 0 of AZD1222 vaccination. The origin of this receptor is an adult in good health. This sequence joins TRBV12-3 or TRBV12-4 and TRBJ1-2; TRBD1 matches at 7 bases. Here the CDR3 DNA reads TGTGCCAGCAGTCCACTACAGGGGCACGGCTACACCTTC. Its protein product is CASSPLQGHGYTF.